This record concerns one TCR beta chain sequence. These data come from a study of blood T cell repertoires in COVID-19. At the level of the study: The origin of the acute and convalescent COVID-19 samples was the United States, Italy and Spain.

In the source study's methods: Amplification with reference gene primers provided the estimates of nucleated cell counts. Assay used: immunoSEQ multiplex PCR; TCRdb lists only in-frame clones, some missing. The V and J calls and clone size come from that table; D and trimming were worked out from the DNA. The sample consists of 300,000 to 400,000 clones, roughly 85% of them appearing once. Trimming took 10 bases from V and 6 from J, leaving 13 bases between them. The CDR3 has 12 residues. Germline values: CDR1 MRHNA, CDR2 SNTAGT. The TCR sequence derives from a human donor in a cohort sampled during active COVID-19. Sequenced material: peripheral blood. The gene calls are TRBV6-4 and TRBJ1-5; D is possibly TRBD1 (5 bases). For the CDR3, the DNA is TGTGCCACCCCAAGGGGTGTTCAGCCCCAGCATTTT. Translation gives CATPRGVQPQHF.